These 5 T cell receptor beta chains share one sample of origin, sequenced in a study of blood T cell repertoires in COVID-19 (dated by TCRdb to about 2020). The library was made by the immunoSEQ multiplex PCR assay. As stored in TCRdb, this immuneACCESS dataset retains in-frame rearrangements with V and J assigned. A fraction of the clones does not appear; measured against another copy, unresolved V genes explain less than half of the discrepancy, and the remainder lacks a known reason. The sample data list about 48,000 clones, and roughly 82% of these were observed just once. The ten biggest clones cover 7% to 7.5% of the sample. What was sequenced was peripheral blood. All receptors come from a middle-aged man with acute or convalescent COVID-19.

The CDR3 reads CASSGARTPMGYGYTF. Written as DNA, the CDR3 is TGTGCCAGCAGTGGGGCGAGAACCCCCATGGGCTATGGCTACACCTTC. V and J are TRBV2 and TRBJ1-2, with D unclear. CDR3 length equals 16 residues. The germline V and J ends were trimmed by 4 bases and 4 bases, with 19 bases remaining between them. Germline values: CDR1 SNHLY, CDR2 FYNNEI. The variable domain in full, with the rest retrieved from reference TRBV2 and TRBJ1-2, is EPEVTQTPSHQVTQMGQEVILRCVPISNHLYFYWYRQILGQKVEFLVSFYNNEISEKSEIFDDQFSVERPDGSNFTLKIRSTKLEDSAMYFCASSGARTPMGYGYTFGSGTRLTVV.

The V call is TRBV7-2, the J call TRBJ1-4; D not certain. The CDR3 runs to 15 residues. Deletions cut 1 base from V and 4 bases from J, with 10 bases between. Germline V gene data show CDR1 as SGHTA and CDR2 as FQGNSA. CDR3: CASSLVSGDNEKLFF. The CDR3 bases are TGTGCCAGCAGCTTAGTCAGTGGAGATAATGAAAAACTGTTTTTT.

The rearrangement joins TRBV27 to TRBJ2-1; 10 bases agree with TRBD1. CDR1 is MNHEY and CDR2 is SMNVEV in the germline V gene (reference sequence). The CDR3 has 17 amino acids. The ends lost 5 bases at V and 7 bases at J; junction bases unmatched: 14. The CDR3 here is CASSPRQGALYSNEQFF. The CDR3 DNA reads TGTGCCAGCAGTCCCCGACAGGGGGCGCTTTATTCAAATGAGCAGTTCTTC.

The genes are TRBV19 and TRBJ1-5, with 9 positions matching TRBD1. From germline, CDR1 is LNHDA and CDR2 SQIVND (reference sequence). The CDR3 has 17 residues. The J segment lost 0 bases and the V segment lost 2 bases, leaving 5 bases of the junction unmatched. The CDR3 coding sequence is TGTGCCAGTAGTATAAGCGACAGGGGGTATAGCAATCAGCCCCAGCATTTT. It translates to CASSISDRGYSNQPQHF. The variable domain in full, completed from reference TRBV19 and TRBJ1-5, reads DGGITQSPKYLFRKEGQNVTLSCEQNLNHDAMYWYRQDPGQGLRLIYYSQIVNDFQKGDIAEGYSVSREKKESFPLTVTSAQKNPTAFYLCASSISDRGYSNQPQHFGDGTRLSIL.

The J gene is TRBJ2-6, the V gene TRBV30, with TRBD2 as a possible D gene (5 bases). The CDR3 is 17 residues long. Trimming pared 0 bases from V and 4 bases from J, leaving 16 bases between. Germline V gene lookup returns CDR1 GTSNPN and CDR2 SVGIG (reference sequence). The CDR3 DNA is TGTGCCTGGAGTGTACGACCCGTCACGGGGGGGGCCAACGTCCTGACTTTC. It translates to CAWSVRPVTGGANVLTF.